This T cell receptor (beta chain) was profiled in a study of cytomegalovirus exposure and HLA in healthy donors. The PCR used 60 Vbeta and 13 Jbeta primers. Only in-frame clones appear in the TCRdb table, and some are missing; sequencing was by immunoSEQ multiplex PCR. The sample includes about 100,000 clones, 79% seen only once; the top ten take 3.8%. Germline-derived CDR1 and CDR2 are LGHNA and YSLEER. Unmatched junction bases numbered 2, after V lost 1 base and J lost 6 bases. This CDR3 has 13 residues. V gene TRBV4-3 combines with J gene TRBJ2-7, with TRBD2 identical over 8 bases. The receptor's source is a woman aged 40 to 50 in good health and CMV-seronegative. Specimen: PBMCs. CDR3 loop: CASSQGAGGEQYF. CDR3 bases: TGCGCCAGCAGCCAAGGGGCGGGGGGCGAGCAGTACTTC.